What follows is one T cell receptor (beta chain) and its context. The entry originates in a study of OX40 agonist ivuxolimab in advanced cancers. The repertoire was sequenced with immunoSEQ multiplex PCR; TCRdb's copy has only in-frame clones and lacks some. This repertoire shows under 200,000 clones, 85% to 95% found once; its top ten account for under 0.4%. This TCR derives from an adult with an advanced solid tumor such as melanoma, head and neck, liver or kidney cancer. The sequencing used CD4+ or CD8+ T cells sorted from blood, collected in a trial of the OX40 agonist ivuxolimab.

CDR3: CATGETQETQYF. CDR3 bases: TGTGCCACCGGGGAAACCCAAGAGACCCAGTACTTC. J is TRBJ2-5 and V is TRBV6-6; tentatively, D is TRBD2 (5 bases). CDR1 and CDR2 from the germline V gene are MNHNY and SVGAGI (reference sequence). The CDR3 consists of 12 residues. Trimming cost V 10 bases and J 1 base, with 10 bases left between them.